This T cell receptor beta chain was profiled in a study of cytomegalovirus exposure and HLA in healthy donors. Study-level findings and limits: A link between a missense DCLRE1C variant and TCR beta V- and J-gene trimming emerged from a later analysis. Sequencing likely produced, as an artifact, a cluster of highly shared sequence variants. Most subjects had HLA-A and HLA-B alleles reportedly predicted accurately by TCR beta sequences.

Nominally healthy donors were sampled, though unrecorded immune exposures were likely. Researchers ran the PCR with 60 Vbeta and 13 Jbeta primers. The assay was immunoSEQ multiplex PCR, and TCRdb's table has in-frame clones only and misses some. This table has tens of thousands of clones, about two thirds appearing once. CDR3 length: 14 residues. The V gene lost 3 bases and the J gene lost 8 bases, with 13 bases spanning the gap. The germline CDR1 and CDR2 sequences are SEHNR and FQNEAQ (reference sequence). Note on this clone: The antigen is not known.

The V and J genes are TRBV7-9 and TRBJ1-4, with D maybe TRBD1 (6 bases). The specimen sequenced was PBMCs. The clonotype originates from a woman in her thirties or forties in good health and CMV-seropositive. The CDR3: CASSFSQGREKLFF. The CDR3 nucleotides read TGTGCCAGCAGCTTCTCGCAGGGGAGAGAAAAACTGTTTTTT.